Following are 18 T cell receptor beta chains from one sample sequenced in a study of T cells after yellow fever vaccination. TCRdb reprocessed the 5' RACE reads with MiXCR, giving one entry per CDR3 protein. The repertoire holds approximately 550,000 distinct CDR3 sequences, with over 15% as singletons. The sample was PBMCs, taken 15 days after the yellow fever booster vaccination. These receptors came from a man aged 25-40 years who received the YFV17D yellow fever vaccine.

This clonotype occurred a few times. This chain links TRBV29-1 with TRBJ2-1; the match to TRBD2 covers 9 bases. The junction had 16 bases not matched to a gene; V was cut back by 7 bases and J by 9 bases. The CDR3 extends over 15 amino acids. The germline gives CDR1 SQVTM, CDR2 ANQGSEA. CDR3 coding DNA: TGCAGCGCCGCGGGTGTAGGCGGGAGGGCCCCTGAGCAGTTCTTC. Its protein product is CSAAGVGGRAPEQFF.

This chain connects TRBV19 to TRBJ2-1; D is uncertain. Germline V gene data show CDR1 as LNHDA and CDR2 as SQIVND (reference sequence). The CDR3 sequence is 12 residues long. V was trimmed by 4 bases and J by 5 bases, leaving 6 bases between them. DNA for the CDR3: TGTGCCAGTAGTAGGAAACACAATGAGCAGTTCTTC. Amino acid sequence: CASSRKHNEQFF. Variable domain in full (rest from reference TRBV19 and TRBJ2-1): DGGITQSPKYLFRKEGQNVTLSCEQNLNHDAMYWYRQDPGQGLRLIYYSQIVNDFQKGDIAEGYSVSREKKESFPLTVTSAQKNPTAFYLCASSRKHNEQFFGPGTRLTVL.

This chain uses TRBV10-3 with TRBJ2-5; 11 bases map to TRBD1. V trimming: 6 bases; J trimming: 7 bases; junction bases outside the gene matches: 4. This CDR3 region has 13 residues. Germline V CDR1 and CDR2: ENHRY, SYGVKD. The CDR3 spells CAISGQGAGTQYF. CDR3 bases: TGTGCCATCAGCGGACAGGGGGCAGGGACCCAGTACTTC.

CDR3 sequence reads: CASSLDGTVLEDEQYF. DNA of the CDR3: TGCGCCAGCAGCTTGGATGGTACGGTTTTAGAGGACGAGCAGTACTTC. The genes are TRBV5-1 and TRBJ2-7; D call uncertain. This CDR3 contains 16 residues. Looked up from germline, CDR1 is SGHRS and CDR2 is YFSETQ. V was clipped by 0 bases and J by 5 bases, with 18 bases between them.

The chain employs TRBV20-1 and TRBJ2-2; D perhaps matches TRBD1 (6 bases). V was pared by 0 bases and J by 0 bases, with 11 bases between. The CDR3 spans 16 residues. Germline V lookup: CDR1 DFQATT, CDR2 SNEGSKA (reference sequence). The CDR3 reads CSARDPRQANTGELFF. As DNA, the CDR3 is TGCAGTGCTAGAGATCCGAGACAGGCGAACACCGGGGAGCTGTTTTTT.

This clonotype was recorded a few times. The rearrangement uses TRBV9 and TRBJ1-1, with 7 bases aligning to TRBD1. CDR1 is SGDLS, CDR2 YYNGEE, per germline. V dropped 4 bases and J dropped 6; count of bases not matched to a gene: 6. The CDR3 is made up of 13 amino acids. CDR3 in DNA: TGTGCCAGCAGCCAACAGGGGCTTGCTGAAGCTTTCTTT. This encodes CASSQQGLAEAFF.

V and J are TRBV7-2 and TRBJ2-1, with D tentatively TRBD1 or TRBD2 (5 bases each). The CDR3 length is 16 residues. V dropped 2 bases and J dropped 4 bases, with 15 bases sitting between them. The V gene's germline CDR1 is SGHTA and CDR2 FQGNSA. CDR3 nucleotides: TGTGCCAGCAGCTTAAAAGCGGCCACAGGTTACAATGAGCAGTTCTTC. It is translated as CASSLKAATGYNEQFF.

The chain recombines TRBV20-1 with TRBJ2-6; D is uncertain. CDR3 length: 15 residues. The V end was cut by 1 base, the J end by 4 bases, with 11 bases between. The germline V gene encodes CDR1 DFQATT and CDR2 SNEGSKA (reference sequence). The CDR3 nucleotides are TGCAGTGCTAGAGTGAGTCGGGTGGGGGCCAACGTCCTGACTTTC. This sequence encodes CSARVSRVGANVLTF.

This chain joins TRBV20-1 and TRBJ2-5, with D possibly being TRBD1 (5 bases). The CDR3 is made up of 15 amino acids. CDR1 and CDR2 (germline): DFQATT, SNEGSKA (reference sequence). Trimming pared 3 bases from V and 5 bases from J, leaving 19 bases between. CDR3 sequence reads: CSASGVVRAGETQYF. DNA for the CDR3: TGCAGTGCTAGTGGGGTGGTGAGAGCAGGGGAGACCCAGTACTTC.

This clonotype was counted a few times. The chain uses TRBV12-3 or TRBV12-4 and TRBJ2-1, with 13 bases fitting TRBD2. This CDR3 is 15 amino acids long. Losses at the gene ends were 7 bases for V and 7 bases for J; bases not matched to a gene: 7. The CDR3 protein is CASTGLGLAGNEQFF. CDR3 DNA: TGTGCCAGCACTGGACTGGGACTAGCGGGGAATGAGCAGTTCTTC.

This clonotype was counted only a few times. The V and J genes are TRBV20-1 and TRBJ1-6, with 9 bases aligning to TRBD1. Germline V gene lookup returns CDR1 DFQATT and CDR2 SNEGSKA (reference sequence). The CDR3 length is 14 residues. V was clipped by 0 bases and J by 14 bases; unmatched bases: 8. The CDR3 DNA follows: TGCAGTGCTAGAGAAGGACAGGGGAAAAGAACCCTCCACTTT. Amino acids: CSAREGQGKRTLHF.

V gene TRBV7-9 combines with J gene TRBJ2-5; D tentatively reads TRBD1 or TRBD2 (5 bases each). The CDR3 is made up of 14 amino acids. Trimming stripped 7 bases from V and 3 bases from J, with 15 bases between. Germline lookup yields CDR1 SEHNR and CDR2 FQNEAQ (reference sequence). As DNA, the CDR3 is TGTGCCAGCATCTTGGCCGGGACCAAAGAGACCCAGTACTTC. This sequence encodes CASILAGTKETQYF.

This clonotype showed up just a few times. This sequence joins TRBV6-2 or TRBV6-3 and TRBJ2-1; weak D call: TRBD1 (6 bases). Germline assignment: CDR1 MNHEY and CDR2 SVGEGT. The CDR3 loop spans 17 amino acids. Trimming left V 5 bases short and J 3 bases short, with 20 bases between. The CDR3, as DNA: TGTGCCAGCAGTGTAAGAATAGGGGGAGCGAGCTACAATGAGCAGTTCTTC. It encodes CASSVRIGGASYNEQFF.

The V call is TRBV29-1, the J call TRBJ2-7; TRBD1 matches at 9 bases. The CDR3 has 13 residues. Unmatched junction bases numbered 9, after V lost 5 bases and J lost 7 bases. CDR1 SQVTM and CDR2 ANQGSEA come from the germline V gene. CDR3: CSVTGGAMKEQYF. The CDR3 coding sequence is TGCAGCGTTACAGGGGGCGCGATGAAGGAGCAGTACTTC.

The chain is built from TRBV20-1 and TRBJ1-5; D ambiguous. CDR1 is DFQATT and CDR2 is SNEGSKA in the germline V gene (reference sequence). This CDR3 has 12 residues. The V and J ends lost 8 bases and 5 bases respectively, with 13 bases between them. The CDR3, as DNA: TGCAGTCGCAGTAGAGAGGATCAGCCCCAGCATTTT. Encoded protein: CSRSREDQPQHF.

The rearrangement links TRBV20-1 to TRBJ2-1, with 7 bases aligning to TRBD2. CDR1 DFQATT and CDR2 SNEGSKA come from the germline V gene (reference sequence). V was pared by 6 bases and J by 9 bases, with 14 bases of the junction left unmatched. The CDR3 is 14 residues long. The CDR3 loop reads CSARNSGGRSEQFF. The CDR3 DNA follows: TGCAGTGCCAGGAATTCGGGAGGAAGGAGTGAGCAGTTCTTC.

This clonotype appeared a few times. The chain uses TRBV5-1 and TRBJ2-1; 10 positions agree with TRBD2. This CDR3 region has 17 residues. After removal of 8 bases from V and 0 bases from J, the junction contained 11 bases not matched to a gene. Germline CDR1 reads SGHRS; CDR2 reads YFSETQ. Written as DNA, the CDR3 is TGCGCCAGTAGTCGCAATAGCGGGGGGAGCTCCTACAATGAGCAGTTCTTC. It yields the protein CASSRNSGGSSYNEQFF.

This clonotype showed up many times. The gene calls are TRBV15 and TRBJ2-3; D remains unclear. Trimming took 5 bases from V and 1 from J, leaving 4 bases between them. The length of the CDR3 is 12 residues. The germline V gene has CDR1 LNHNV and CDR2 YYDKDF (reference sequence). The CDR3 here is CATSRGTDTQYF. Here the CDR3 DNA reads TGTGCCACCAGCCGGGGCACAGATACGCAGTATTTT.